This TCR beta chain was recovered during a study of T cell clonality in common variable immunodeficiency. Generated by immunoSEQ multiplex PCR, the TCRdb table keeps only in-frame clones and is missing some. The sample contains some 38,000 clones, none of them singletons. This clone occurred many times. The read halts 3 residues ahead of the CDR3 end, with the missing end drawn from the germline J gene. The CDR3 contains 14 residues. V was pared by 4 bases and J by 5 bases, with 2 bases of the junction left unmatched. Per the germline V gene, CDR1 is GTSNPN and CDR2 is SVGIG (reference sequence). Sequenced: peripheral blood mononuclear cells. This receptor was identified in a person aged 18 to 70 in good health. The J gene is TRBJ2-1, the V gene TRBV30, with TRBD2 identical over 13 bases. The sequenced part of the CDR3 DNA is TGTGCCTGGAAGGGACTAGCGGGGCACAATGAG. Translating gives CAWKGLAGHNE. The CDR3 in full is CAWKGLAGHNEQFF.